This entry concerns a single T cell receptor beta chain. The data stem from a study of blood T cell repertoires in COVID-19. Study at large: From the United States, Italy and Spain came samples of acute and convalescent COVID-19. In each case, the material was cDNA or gDNA derived from T cells, B-cell-depleted T cells, or PBMCs.

Germline V lookup: CDR1 MDHEN, CDR2 SYDVKM. This CDR3 has 13 residues. Trimming pared 7 bases from V and 5 bases from J, leaving 9 bases between. This table comes from immunoSEQ multiplex PCR, and its TCRdb copy is limited to in-frame clones, with some not included. The table has about 240,000 clones, around 89% seen once. The age range of participants was about 18 to 89 years, with residence in fewer than 25 US areas. Clinical history as reported by participants underpinned cohort assignment. The source of this sequence is a woman aged 30 to 39 who had recovered from COVID-19. Specimen: PBMCs or T cells enriched from blood (not recorded which). The rearrangement uses TRBV28 and TRBJ1-6, with D hard to call. The CDR3 region has the DNA TGTGCCAGCACCGAAACTAATAATTCACCCCTCCACTTT. Amino acid sequence: CASTETNNSPLHF.